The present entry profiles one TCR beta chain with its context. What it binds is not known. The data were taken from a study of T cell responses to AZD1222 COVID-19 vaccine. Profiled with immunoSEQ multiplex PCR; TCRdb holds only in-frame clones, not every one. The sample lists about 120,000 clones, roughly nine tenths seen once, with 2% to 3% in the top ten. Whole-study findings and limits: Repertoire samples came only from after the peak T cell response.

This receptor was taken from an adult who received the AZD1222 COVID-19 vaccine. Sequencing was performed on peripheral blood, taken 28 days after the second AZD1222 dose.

CDR3 in DNA: TGTGCCAGCAGCTCCCAATGGGGGACGAACACTGAAGCTTTCTTT. Translated, it gives CASSSQWGTNTEAFF. The J gene is TRBJ1-1, the V gene TRBV3-1 (or the pseudogene TRBV3-2), with D tentatively TRBD1 (5 bases). V was clipped by 5 bases and J by 1 base, with 14 bases between them. Germline V gene data show CDR1 as LGHDT and CDR2 as YNNKEL (reference sequence). CDR3 length: 15 residues.